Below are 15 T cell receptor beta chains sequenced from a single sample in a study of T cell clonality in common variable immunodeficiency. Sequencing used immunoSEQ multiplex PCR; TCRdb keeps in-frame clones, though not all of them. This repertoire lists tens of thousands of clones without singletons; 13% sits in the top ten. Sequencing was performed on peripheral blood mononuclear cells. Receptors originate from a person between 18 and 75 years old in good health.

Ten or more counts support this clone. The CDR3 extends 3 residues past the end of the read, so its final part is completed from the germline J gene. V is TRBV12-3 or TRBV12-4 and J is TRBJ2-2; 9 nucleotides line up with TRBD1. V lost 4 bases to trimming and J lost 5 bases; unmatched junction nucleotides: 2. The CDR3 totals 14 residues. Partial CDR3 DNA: TGTGCCAGCAGTTGGGGGACAGGGACCGGGGAG. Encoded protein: CASSWGTGTGE. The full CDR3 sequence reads CASSWGTGTGELFF.

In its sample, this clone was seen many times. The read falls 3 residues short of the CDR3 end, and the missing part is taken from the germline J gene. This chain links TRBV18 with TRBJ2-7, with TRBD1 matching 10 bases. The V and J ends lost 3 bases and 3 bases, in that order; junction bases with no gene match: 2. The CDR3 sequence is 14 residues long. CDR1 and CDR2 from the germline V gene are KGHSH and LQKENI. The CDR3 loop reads CASSPGTGDYEQYF. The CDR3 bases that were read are TGTGCCAGCTCACCCGGGACAGGGGACTACGAG.

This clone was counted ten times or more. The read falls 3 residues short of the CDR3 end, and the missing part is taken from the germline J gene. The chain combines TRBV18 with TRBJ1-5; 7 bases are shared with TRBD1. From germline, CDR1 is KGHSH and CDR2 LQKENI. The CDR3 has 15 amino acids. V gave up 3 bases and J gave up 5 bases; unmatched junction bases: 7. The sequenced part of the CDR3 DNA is TGTGCCAGCTCACCGACAGGGCCAGGGGATCAGCCC. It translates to CASSPTGPGDQP. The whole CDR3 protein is CASSPTGPGDQPQHF.

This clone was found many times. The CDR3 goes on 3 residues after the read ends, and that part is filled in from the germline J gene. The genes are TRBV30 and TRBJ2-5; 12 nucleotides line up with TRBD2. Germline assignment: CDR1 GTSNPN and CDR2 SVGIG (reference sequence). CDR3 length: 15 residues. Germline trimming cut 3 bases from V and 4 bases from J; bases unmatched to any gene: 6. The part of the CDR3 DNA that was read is TGTGCCTGGAGCTCGACTAGCGGGGGTAGAGAGACC. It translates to CAWSSTSGGRET. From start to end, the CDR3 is CAWSSTSGGRETQYF.

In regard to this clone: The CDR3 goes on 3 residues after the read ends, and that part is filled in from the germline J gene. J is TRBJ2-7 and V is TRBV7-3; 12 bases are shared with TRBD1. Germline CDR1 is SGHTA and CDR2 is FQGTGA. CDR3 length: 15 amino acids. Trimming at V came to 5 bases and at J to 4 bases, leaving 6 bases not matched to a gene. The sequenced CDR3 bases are TGTGCCAGCAGCCGAAGGGGACAGGGGGCTTACGAG. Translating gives CASSRRGQGAYE. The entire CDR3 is CASSRRGQGAYEQYF.

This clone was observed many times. This CDR3 is CASSLGAKETQYF. Partial CDR3 DNA: TGCGCCAGCAGCTTGGGGGCAAAAGAGACC. The genes are TRBV5-1 and TRBJ2-5; D gene ambiguous. Read coverage stops 3 residues before the CDR3 terminus; the germline J gene supplies the remainder. This CDR3 spans 13 amino acids. Germline-derived CDR1 and CDR2 are SGHRS and YFSETQ. V lost 0 bases and J lost 3, with 6 bases in between.

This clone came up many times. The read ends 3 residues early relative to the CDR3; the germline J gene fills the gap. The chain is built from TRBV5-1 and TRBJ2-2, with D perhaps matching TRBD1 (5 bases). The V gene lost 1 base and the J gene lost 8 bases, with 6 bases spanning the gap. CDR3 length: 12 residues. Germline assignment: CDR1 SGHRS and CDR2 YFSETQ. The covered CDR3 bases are TGCGCCAGCAGCTTGAGACAGGGGGAG. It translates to CASSLRQGE. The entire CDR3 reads CASSLRQGELFF.

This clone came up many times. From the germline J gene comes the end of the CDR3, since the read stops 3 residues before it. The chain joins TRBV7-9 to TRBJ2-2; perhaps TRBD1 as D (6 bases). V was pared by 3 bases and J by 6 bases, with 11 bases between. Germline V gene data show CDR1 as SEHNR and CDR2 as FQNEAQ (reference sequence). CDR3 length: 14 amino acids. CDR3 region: CASSFPGAAGELFF. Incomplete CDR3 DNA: TGTGCCAGCAGCTTTCCAGGGGCCGCCGGGGAG.

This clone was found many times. The sequenced CDR3 bases are TGTGCCAGTAGTATCCTAACAGGGGACTCCTACAATGAG. Translated: CASSILTGDSYNE. The CDR3, in full, reads CASSILTGDSYNEQFF. J is TRBJ2-1 and V is TRBV19; 7 bases agree with TRBD1. The CDR3 end falls 3 residues outside the read, so it is completed with the germline J gene. V lost 3 bases and J lost 0; bases outside the gene matches: 5. This CDR3 region has 16 residues. The V gene's germline CDR1 is LNHDA and CDR2 SQIVND (reference sequence). Full variable domain (missing parts from reference TRBV19 and TRBJ2-1): DGGITQSPKYLFRKEGQNVTLSCEQNLNHDAMYWYRQDPGQGLRLIYYSQIVNDFQKGDIAEGYSVSREKKESFPLTVTSAQKNPTAFYLCASSILTGDSYNEQFFGPGTRLTVL.

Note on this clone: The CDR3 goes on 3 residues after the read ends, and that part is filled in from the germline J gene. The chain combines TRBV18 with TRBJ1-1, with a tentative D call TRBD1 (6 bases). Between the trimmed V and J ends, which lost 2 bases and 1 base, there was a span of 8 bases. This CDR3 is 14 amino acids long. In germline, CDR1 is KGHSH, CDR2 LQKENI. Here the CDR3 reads CASSPAGANTEAFF. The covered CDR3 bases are TGTGCCAGCTCACCAGCAGGGGCGAACACTGAA.

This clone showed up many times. Incomplete CDR3 DNA: TGTGCCAGTAGTTTCCAGGGGGTCTACAATGAG. Amino acids: CASSFQGVYNE. The full CDR3 protein is CASSFQGVYNEQFF. The chain links TRBV19 to TRBJ2-1, with 7 bases identical to TRBD1. The read is 3 residues too short to cover the CDR3 end, so that end is filled in from the germline J gene. CDR3 length: 14 amino acids. J gave up 3 bases and V 5 bases, and 4 bases lay outside the gene matches. CDR1 is LNHDA, CDR2 SQIVND, per germline (reference sequence).

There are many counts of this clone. Partial CDR3 DNA: TGTGCCATCAGTCGTATAGAGAACACCGGGGAG. Amino acid sequence: CAISRIENTGE. The entire CDR3 protein is CAISRIENTGELFF. V and J are TRBV10-3 and TRBJ2-2, with D unclear. The read is 3 residues too short to cover the CDR3 end, so that end is filled in from the germline J gene. The germline gives CDR1 ENHRY, CDR2 SYGVKD. The CDR3 extends over 14 amino acids. V lost 5 bases and J 1 base, leaving 8 bases between the germline ends.

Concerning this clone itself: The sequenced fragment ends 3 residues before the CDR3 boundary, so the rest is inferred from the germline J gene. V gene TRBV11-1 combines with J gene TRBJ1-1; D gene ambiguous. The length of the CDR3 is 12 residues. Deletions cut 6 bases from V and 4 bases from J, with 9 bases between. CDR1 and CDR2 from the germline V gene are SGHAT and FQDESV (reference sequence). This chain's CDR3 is CASRDSITEAFF. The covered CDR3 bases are TGTGCCAGCAGAGACTCTATCACTGAA.

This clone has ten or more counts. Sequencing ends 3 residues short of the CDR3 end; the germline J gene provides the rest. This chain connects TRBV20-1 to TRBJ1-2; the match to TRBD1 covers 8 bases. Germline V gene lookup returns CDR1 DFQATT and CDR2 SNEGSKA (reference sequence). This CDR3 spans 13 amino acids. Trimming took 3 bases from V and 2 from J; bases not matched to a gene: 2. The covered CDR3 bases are TGCAGTGCTAGCACAGGGGGGAACTATGGC. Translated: CSASTGGNYG. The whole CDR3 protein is CSASTGGNYGYTF.

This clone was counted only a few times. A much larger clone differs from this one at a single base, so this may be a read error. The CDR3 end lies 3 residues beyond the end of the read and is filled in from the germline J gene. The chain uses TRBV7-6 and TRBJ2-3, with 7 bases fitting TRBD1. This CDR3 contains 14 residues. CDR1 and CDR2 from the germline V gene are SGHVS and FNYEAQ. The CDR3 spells CASSLQTGRETQYF. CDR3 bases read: TGTGCCAGCAGCTTACAGACAGGGAGAGAGACG.